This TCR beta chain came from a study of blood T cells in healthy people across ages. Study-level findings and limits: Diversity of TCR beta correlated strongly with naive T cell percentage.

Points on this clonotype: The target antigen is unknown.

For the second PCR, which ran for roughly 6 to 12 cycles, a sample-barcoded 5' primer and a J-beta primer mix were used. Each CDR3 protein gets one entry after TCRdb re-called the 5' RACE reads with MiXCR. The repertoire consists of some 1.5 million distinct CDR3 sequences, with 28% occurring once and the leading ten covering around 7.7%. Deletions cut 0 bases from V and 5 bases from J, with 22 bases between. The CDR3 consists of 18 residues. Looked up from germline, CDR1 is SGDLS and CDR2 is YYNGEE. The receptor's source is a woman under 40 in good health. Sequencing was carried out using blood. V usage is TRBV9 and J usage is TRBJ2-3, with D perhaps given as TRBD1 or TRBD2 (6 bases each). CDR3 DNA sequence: TGTGCCAGCAGCGTAGTTGGGTCAGGGGTCGGAGGGCGAGATACGCAGTATTTT. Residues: CASSVVGSGVGGRDTQYF. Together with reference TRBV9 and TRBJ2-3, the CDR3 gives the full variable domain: DSGVTQTPKHLITATGQRVTLRCSPRSGDLSVYWYQQSLDQGLQFLIQYYNGEERAKGNILERFSAQQFPDLHSELNLSSLELGDSALYFCASSVVGSGVGGRDTQYFGPGTRLTVL.